This T cell receptor beta chain was recovered during a study of blood T cell repertoires in COVID-19. About the study: Sites across the United States, Italy and Spain contributed samples from acute and convalescent COVID-19. Nucleic acid was either cDNA or gDNA, and it came from T cells, B-cell-depleted T cells, or PBMCs.

V lost 8 bases to trimming and J lost 0 bases, with 15 bases between them. The CDR3 is made up of 15 amino acids. Per the germline V gene, CDR1 is MDHEN and CDR2 is SYDVKM. Per the original data handling: Amplification with reference gene primers provided the estimates of nucleated cell counts. The method was immunoSEQ multiplex PCR; TCRdb's version includes in-frame clones alone and lacks a portion of them. V, J and clone size are taken as reported in that table, and D and trimming were inferred from the DNA itself. The sample shows some 38,000 clones, approximately 90% of them seen only once. The TCR was taken from a man aged 65 to 85 with acute or convalescent COVID-19. This chain joins TRBV28 and TRBJ2-3; maybe TRBD1 (5 bases). The specimen sequenced was peripheral blood. CDR3: CASDGWGFSTDTQYF. The CDR3, as DNA: TGTGCCAGCGATGGATGGGGCTTTAGCACAGATACGCAGTATTTT.